The text below deals with one T cell receptor beta chain. The germline gives CDR1 GTSNPN, CDR2 SVGIG (reference sequence). CDR3 size: 11 residues. This sample stems from a study of blood T cell repertoires in COVID-19. Study-level information: COVID-19 samples, acute and convalescent, were from the United States, Italy and Spain. PBMCs, B-cell-depleted T cells, or T cells provided the cDNA or gDNA that made up the material.

In the study's own analysis: Cell counts per sample came from amplifying reference gene primers. This table comes from immunoSEQ multiplex PCR, and its TCRdb copy is limited to in-frame clones, with some not included. That table is the source of V, J and clone size, and D and trimming were worked out from the DNA. This table holds about 190,000 clones, roughly 85% found once. The receptor was derived from an elderly woman with acute or convalescent COVID-19. The chain carries TRBV30 and TRBJ2-7; 8 nucleotides agree with TRBD2. Sequencing input: peripheral blood. CDR3 bases: TGTGCTTTAGCGGGAAACTACGAGCAGTACTTC. Protein product: CALAGNYEQYF.